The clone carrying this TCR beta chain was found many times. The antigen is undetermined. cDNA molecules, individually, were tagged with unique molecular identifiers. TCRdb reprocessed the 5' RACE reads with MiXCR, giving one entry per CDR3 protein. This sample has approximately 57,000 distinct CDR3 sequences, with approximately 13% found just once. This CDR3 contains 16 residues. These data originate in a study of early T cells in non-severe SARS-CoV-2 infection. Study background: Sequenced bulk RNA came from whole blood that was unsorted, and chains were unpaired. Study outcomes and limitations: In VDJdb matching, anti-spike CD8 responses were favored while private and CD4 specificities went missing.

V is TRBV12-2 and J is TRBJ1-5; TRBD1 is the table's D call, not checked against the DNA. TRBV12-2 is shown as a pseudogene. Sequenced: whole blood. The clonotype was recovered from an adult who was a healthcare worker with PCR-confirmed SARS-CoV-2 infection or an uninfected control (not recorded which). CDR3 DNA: TGTGCAAGTCGCCCAGGGACAGGACGGAGCAATCAGCCCCAGCATTTT. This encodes CASRPGTGRSNQPQHF.